This T cell receptor beta chain was identified during a study of cytomegalovirus exposure and HLA in healthy donors. 13 Jbeta primers and 60 Vbeta primers were used for the PCR. Generated by immunoSEQ multiplex PCR, the TCRdb table keeps only in-frame clones and is missing some. The sample consists of about 140,000 clones, about 80% of them appearing once. The sample taken for sequencing was PBMCs. This TCR came from a man between 35 and 55 years old in good health and CMV-seropositive.

Here the CDR3 reads CASIGGEPRNTIYF. For the CDR3, the DNA is TGTGCCAGCATAGGGGGGGAGCCAAGAAACACCATATATTTT. This chain joins TRBV6-6 and TRBJ1-3; TRBD1 is a possible D gene (6 bases). This CDR3 contains 14 residues. Trimming left V 7 bases short and J 5 bases short, with 15 bases between. Germline V CDR1 and CDR2: MNHNY, SVGAGI (reference sequence).